This TCR beta chain was profiled in a study of T cell responses to AZD1222 COVID-19 vaccine. Turning to this clone: The antigen remains undetermined.

TCRdb's copy holds only in-frame clones and misses some; the assay was immunoSEQ multiplex PCR. The sample includes around 140,000 clones, about 94% of them seen just once. The study's findings and limits: When two AZD1222 doses had been given, Spike-specific TCR breadth and depth rose.

This TCR came from an adult in good health. The sequences come from peripheral blood, collected on day 0 of AZD1222 vaccination.

The CDR3 sequence is CASSQQVGTEAFF. The CDR3 nucleotides are TGTGCCAGCAGCCAGCAGGTCGGGACCGAAGCTTTCTTT. The genes are TRBV14 and TRBJ1-1; TRBD1 is a possible D gene (5 bases). Trimming shortened V by 3 bases and J by 8 bases, and 13 bases separated the two germline ends. This CDR3 has 13 residues. CDR1 is SGHDN, CDR2 FVKESK, per germline.